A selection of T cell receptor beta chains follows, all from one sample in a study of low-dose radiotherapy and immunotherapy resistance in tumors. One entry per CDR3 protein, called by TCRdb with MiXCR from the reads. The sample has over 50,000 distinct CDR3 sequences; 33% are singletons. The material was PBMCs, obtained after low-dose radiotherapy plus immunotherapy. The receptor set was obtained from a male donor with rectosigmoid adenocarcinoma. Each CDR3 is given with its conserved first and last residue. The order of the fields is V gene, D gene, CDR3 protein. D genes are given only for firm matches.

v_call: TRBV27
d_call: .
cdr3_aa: CASSPPRLTSYNEQFF

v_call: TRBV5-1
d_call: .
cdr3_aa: CASSVTGDLNYGYTF

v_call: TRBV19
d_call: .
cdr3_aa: CASSTGKPIYEQFF

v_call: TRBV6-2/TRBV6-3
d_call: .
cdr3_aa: CASSDKGSGANVLTF

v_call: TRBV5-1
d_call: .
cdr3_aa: CASSLAARETQYF

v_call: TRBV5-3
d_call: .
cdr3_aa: CASSPGTGDNQPQHF

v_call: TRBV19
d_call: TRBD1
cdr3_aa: CASRIQGTSGANVLTF

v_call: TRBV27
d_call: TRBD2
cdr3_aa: CTSSLTGAGPLRSSYEQYF

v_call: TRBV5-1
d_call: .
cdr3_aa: CASKGELLRKAEAFF

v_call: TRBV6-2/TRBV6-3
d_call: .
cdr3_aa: CASSYSRTQGSGYTF

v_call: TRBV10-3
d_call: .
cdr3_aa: CAISEAGRGREAYGYTF

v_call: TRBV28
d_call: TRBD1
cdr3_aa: CASSDPGQHNQPQHF

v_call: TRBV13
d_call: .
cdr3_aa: CASSSKARTDTQYF

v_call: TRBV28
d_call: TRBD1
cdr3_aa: CATWTGGNTIYF

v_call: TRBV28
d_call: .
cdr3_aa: CASSATLSTGQYYNEQFF

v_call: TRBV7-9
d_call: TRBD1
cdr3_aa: CASSMMHGQGARGEQYF

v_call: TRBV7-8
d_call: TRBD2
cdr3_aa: CASSLGGGGRSRTDTQYF

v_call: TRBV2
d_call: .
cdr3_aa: CASSESEGAGELFF

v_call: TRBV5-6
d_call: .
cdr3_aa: CASSFGQNKNTGELFF

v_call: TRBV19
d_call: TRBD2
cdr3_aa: CARSPPASGSNEQFF

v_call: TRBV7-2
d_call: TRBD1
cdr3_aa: CASSPPGQHYEQYF

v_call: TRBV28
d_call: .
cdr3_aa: CATPAPQGTGYEQYF

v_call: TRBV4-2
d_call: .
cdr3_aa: CASSSKGVSYEQYF

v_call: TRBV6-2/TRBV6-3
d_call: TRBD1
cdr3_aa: CASSYGRDRPYEQYF